The TCR beta chain under discussion was sequenced for a study of regulatory T cells in long-lasting Graves disease. Germline CDR1 is SNHLY and CDR2 is FYNNEI. The CDR3 consists of 16 residues. Trimming took 9 bases from V and 1 from J, leaving 20 bases between them. The sample holds many counts of this clonotype. Time point in this sample: newly diagnosed GD, antithyroid drugs for less than 3 months. The TCR library used RNA extracted from PBMCs. In building TCR beta libraries, iRepertoire HTBI primers were used together with Arm-PCR of CDR3 regions. TCRdb used MiXCR to reprocess the multiplex PCR reads, holding one entry per CDR3 protein. The profile shows about 530,000 distinct CDR3 sequences, more than 15% of them singletons. The same data also went into a second study, on T cells in Graves' hyperthyroidism and ophthalmopathy.

The origin of this receptor is a woman aged 35-65 years with Graves disease. The chain links TRBV2 to TRBJ2-3, with a weak D call TRBD2 (5 bases). Sequencing used peripheral blood mononuclear cells (PBMCs), obtained at new diagnosis, from a patient treated with antithyroid drugs. The CDR3 here is CASSYRLSRGTDTQYF. CDR3 sequence (DNA): TGTGCCAGTTCCTACCGACTGTCGAGGGGCACAGATACGCAGTATTTT.